The sequence of this T cell receptor (beta chain) was determined in a study of blood T cell repertoires in COVID-19. Study-level background: T cells, B-cell-depleted T cells, or PBMCs provided the cDNA or gDNA that served as material.

Clones were sequenced by immunoSEQ multiplex PCR, and TCRdb holds only the in-frame ones, with some missing. The data hold a few hundred thousand clones, with roughly 85% observed a single time. The clonotype originates from a middle-aged man with active or convalescent COVID-19. Sequencing was carried out using peripheral blood.

CDR3 region: CASSTMVDSGRGSGELFF. In DNA, the CDR3 is TGTGCCAGCAGCACCATGGTCGACAGCGGGAGGGGATCCGGGGAGCTGTTTTTT. This chain uses TRBV13 with TRBJ2-2; 10 nucleotides align to TRBD2. Trimming took 5 bases from V and 6 from J; bases not matched to a gene: 15. CDR3 length: 18 amino acids. Looked up from germline, CDR1 is PRHDT and CDR2 is FYEKMQ (reference sequence).